A single sample is the source of the 32 T cell receptor beta chains below, sequenced in a study of T cells after yellow fever vaccination. TCRdb redid the calling of the 5' RACE reads with MiXCR, one entry per CDR3 protein. This table has approximately 550,000 distinct CDR3 sequences, around 21% appearing once. Sequenced here: PBMCs, sampled 15 days after the yellow fever booster vaccination. The receptors were gathered from a man between 25 and 39 years old who received the YFV17D yellow fever vaccine.

This clonotype came up a few times. The chain employs TRBV5-1 and TRBJ2-5, with TRBD2 matching 8 bases. The CDR3 sequence is 13 residues long. Trimming at V came to 5 bases and at J to 3 bases, leaving 3 bases not matched to a gene. Per germline, CDR1 SGHRS and CDR2 YFSETQ. CDR3: CASRSGGEETQYF. The CDR3 nucleotides are TGCGCCAGCAGAAGCGGGGGTGAAGAGACCCAGTACTTC.

This clonotype was recorded a few times. The chain recombines TRBV7-2 with TRBJ2-2, with 9 bases fitting TRBD2. V lost 7 bases and J lost 0; bases outside the gene matches: 3. Germline V gene sequence: CDR1 SGHTA, CDR2 FQGNSA. CDR3 length equals 15 residues. CDR3 sequence (DNA): TGTGCCAGCACCCTAGCGGGACCGAACACCGGGGAGCTGTTTTTT. Residues: CASTLAGPNTGELFF. Complete variable domain (other parts from reference TRBV7-2 and TRBJ2-2): GAGVSQSPSNKVTEKGKDVELRCDPISGHTALYWYRQSLGQGLEFLIYFQGNSAPDKSGLPSDRFSAERTGGSVSTLTIQRTQQEDSAVYLCASTLAGPNTGELFFGEGSRLTVL.

The chain has TRBV29-1 and TRBJ1-1; D unclear. Germline-derived CDR1 and CDR2 are SQVTM and ANQGSEA. The CDR3 runs 11 residues. The ends were cut back, 4 bases at V and 1 base at J, with 4 bases in the middle. Here the CDR3 reads CSVGQNTEAFF. CDR3 DNA sequence: TGCAGCGTTGGGCAGAACACTGAAGCTTTCTTT.

This clonotype was seen only a few times. V gene TRBV11-2 combines with J gene TRBJ2-7; no definite D call. CDR1 is SGHAT, CDR2 FQNNGV, per germline. Trimming removed 3 bases from V and 4 bases from J, with 16 bases in between. CDR3 length: 15 amino acids. This chain's CDR3 is CASSFYLSNPYEQYF. DNA for the CDR3: TGTGCCAGCAGCTTTTATCTTAGTAATCCTTACGAGCAGTACTTC.

The chain recombines TRBV3-1 with TRBJ2-2; possibly TRBD1 or TRBD2 for D (6 bases each). Germline loops: CDR1 LGHDT, CDR2 YNNKEL (reference sequence). The CDR3 runs to 15 residues. The V end was cut by 6 bases, the J end by 4 bases, with 15 bases between. The CDR3 loop reads CASRERGGSTGELFF. CDR3 in DNA: TGTGCCAGCAGGGAACGAGGGGGGTCCACCGGGGAGCTGTTTTTT.

The chain combines TRBV20-1 with TRBJ2-7; 7 bases map to TRBD2. This CDR3 spans 15 amino acids. V was clipped by 1 base and J by 0 bases; unmatched bases: 6. The germline CDR1 and CDR2 sequences are DFQATT and SNEGSKA (reference sequence). CDR3 DNA: TGCAGTGCTAGAGGCTCTGGGGGGGACTCCTACGAGCAGTACTTC. Its protein product is CSARGSGGDSYEQYF.

The chain combines TRBV20-1 with TRBJ2-3; no reliable D call. V was trimmed by 2 bases and J by 0 bases, leaving 9 bases between them. CDR3 size: 14 residues. From germline, CDR1 is DFQATT and CDR2 SNEGSKA (reference sequence). For the CDR3, the DNA is TGCAGTGCTAGAACCAGTACTAGCACAGATACGCAGTATTTT. Encoded protein: CSARTSTSTDTQYF.

V is TRBV7-9 and J is TRBJ2-2; a weak D match, TRBD1 (7 bases). The CDR3 runs 16 residues. V was trimmed by 5 bases and J by 5 bases, leaving 18 bases between them. The germline V gene has CDR1 SEHNR and CDR2 FQNEAQ (reference sequence). The CDR3 region is CASSPQGGEYTGELFF. The CDR3 nucleotides read TGTGCCAGCAGCCCCCAGGGGGGCGAGTATACCGGGGAGCTGTTTTTT. The whole variable domain, remainder taken from reference TRBV7-9 and TRBJ2-2, is DTGVSQNPRHKITKRGQNVTFRCDPISEHNRLYWYRQTLGQGPEFLTYFQNEAQLEKSRLLSDRFSAERPKGSFSTLEIQRTEQGDSAMYLCASSPQGGEYTGELFFGEGSRLTVL.

The CDR3 loop is CASRYDRDRQTQYF. The CDR3 DNA follows: TGCGCCAGCAGATACGACAGGGACAGACAGACCCAGTACTTC. J is TRBJ2-5 and V is TRBV23-1; 7 bases map to TRBD1. TRBV23-1 is assigned to the ORF class and has an uncertain function. J gave up 6 bases and V 6 bases, and 10 bases lay outside the gene matches. This CDR3 comprises 14 residues.

The CDR3 region has the DNA TGCGCCAGCAGCACACTAGCGGGAGGGCCCCTCGAGCAGTACTTC. Translating it yields CASSTLAGGPLEQYF. The chain is built from TRBV5-1 and TRBJ2-7; 13 nucleotides line up with TRBD2. The V segment lost 4 bases and the J segment 6 bases; nucleotides outside the gene matches: 7. Germline V gives CDR1 SGHRS, CDR2 YFSETQ. The CDR3 runs to 15 residues. Supplemented by reference TRBV5-1 and TRBJ2-7, the full variable domain reads KAGVTQTPRYLIKTRGQQVTLSCSPISGHRSVSWYQQTPGQGLQFLFEYFSETQRNKGNFPGRFSGRQFSNSRSEMNVSTLELGDSALYLCASSTLAGGPLEQYFGPGTRLTVT.

There are a few counts of this clonotype. V and J are TRBV7-2 and TRBJ1-3, with D hard to call. The CDR3 consists of 13 residues. Germline values: CDR1 SGHTA, CDR2 FQGNSA. Trimming shortened V by 4 bases and J by 2 bases, and 6 bases separated the two germline ends. The CDR3 sequence: CASSSLAGNTIYF. For the CDR3, the DNA is TGTGCCAGCAGCTCGCTGGCTGGAAACACCATATATTTT. Combining the CDR3 with reference TRBV7-2 and TRBJ1-3 gives the whole variable domain GAGVSQSPSNKVTEKGKDVELRCDPISGHTALYWYRQSLGQGLEFLIYFQGNSAPDKSGLPSDRFSAERTGGSVSTLTIQRTQQEDSAVYLCASSSLAGNTIYFGEGSWLTVV.

This chain links TRBV5-1 with TRBJ2-3; D is unresolved. The CDR3 is made up of 14 amino acids. CDR1 is SGHRS and CDR2 is YFSETQ in the germline V gene. The ends were cut back, 0 bases at V and 2 bases at J, with 7 bases in the middle. The CDR3 here is CASSLVWTTDTQYF. The CDR3 DNA follows: TGCGCCAGCAGCTTGGTGTGGACCACAGATACGCAGTATTTT.

This clonotype was seen a few times. The chain is built from TRBV18 and TRBJ2-1; 7 bases map to TRBD1. The CDR3 totals 15 residues. With V trimmed by 2 bases and J by 6 bases, 7 bases remained unmatched. Germline V gives CDR1 KGHSH, CDR2 LQKENI. The CDR3 bases are TGTGCCAGCTCACCATCTGCAGGGGGATTCAATGAGCAGTTCTTC. This sequence encodes CASSPSAGGFNEQFF.

The genes are TRBV11-2 and TRBJ2-6; TRBD1 agrees at 9 bases. The germline V gene has CDR1 SGHAT and CDR2 FQNNGV. The trim removed 4 bases at V and 4 bases at J, leaving 11 bases unmatched. CDR3 length: 18 residues. The CDR3 nucleotides read TGTGCCAGCAGCTCTATACAGGGGGCGCGAGTCGGGGCCAACGTCCTGACTTTC. It encodes CASSSIQGARVGANVLTF.

The chain joins TRBV12-3 or TRBV12-4 to TRBJ2-7, with D possibly TRBD1 on 5 matching bases. The germline V and J ends were trimmed by 5 bases and 5 bases, with 13 bases remaining between them. There are 13 residues in the CDR3. The CDR3 sequence is CASSKGAYNEQYF. The CDR3 bases are TGTGCCAGCAGTAAAGGGGCGTACAACGAGCAGTACTTC.

This clonotype turned up a few times. This sequence joins TRBV3-1 and TRBJ2-1, with no clear D. V dropped 3 bases and J dropped 6 bases, with 18 bases sitting between them. This CDR3 is 16 amino acids long. Germline CDR1 and CDR2: LGHDT and YNNKEL (reference sequence). CDR3 sequence: CASSHPTRSWGNEQFF. CDR3 bases: TGTGCCAGCAGCCACCCGACACGGAGCTGGGGCAATGAGCAGTTCTTC.

In its sample, this clonotype was seen a few times. The chain uses TRBV2 and TRBJ2-7, with 7 bases lining up with TRBD1. Per germline, CDR1 SNHLY and CDR2 FYNNEI. The CDR3 sequence is 13 residues long. With 4 bases clipped from V and 5 bases from J, the junction kept 5 bases outside the gene matches. DNA of the CDR3: TGTGCCAGCAGTGCCCCAGGGGGAGACGAGCAGTACTTC. It specifies CASSAPGGDEQYF.

The chain recombines TRBV29-1 with TRBJ2-3, with D possibly being TRBD2 (6 bases). Germline loops: CDR1 SQVTM, CDR2 ANQGSEA. Trimming removed 8 bases from V and 0 bases from J, with 15 bases in between. The CDR3 consists of 14 residues. The CDR3 here is CSSDWGTSTDTQYF. DNA for the CDR3: TGCAGCTCCGACTGGGGGACTAGCACAGATACGCAGTATTTT.

The V gene is TRBV24-1, the J gene TRBJ2-3; D not certain. Germline values: CDR1 KGHDR, CDR2 SFDVKD. This CDR3 spans 12 amino acids. V was trimmed by 7 bases and J by 3 bases, leaving 7 bases between them. The DNA of the CDR3 is TGTGCCACCAGCCAGGAGACAGATACGCAGTATTTT. Translation: CATSQETDTQYF.

This sequence joins TRBV10-1 and TRBJ2-7, with a weak D call TRBD2 (6 bases). Germline values: CDR1 WNHNN, CDR2 SYGVQD (reference sequence). The CDR3 covers 13 residues. Trimming pared 9 bases from V and 4 bases from J, leaving 16 bases between. Here the CDR3 DNA reads TGCGCCAGTGGGGGACTGGCTCTGTACGAGCAGTACTTC. Translation: CASGGLALYEQYF.

The gene calls are TRBV29-1 and TRBJ1-1; the D is unclear. The CDR3 consists of 10 residues. CDR1 is SQVTM and CDR2 is ANQGSEA in the germline V gene. Trimming cost V 7 bases and J 9 bases, with 12 bases left between them. The CDR3 sequence: CSGVKDQAFF. CDR3 nucleotide sequence: TGCAGCGGCGTAAAGGACCAAGCTTTCTTT.

This clonotype was counted only a few times. The rearrangement joins TRBV28 to TRBJ2-5, with a possible D match to TRBD1 (5 bases). Trimming took off 3 bases at V and 5 bases at J, with 13 bases between the two ends. The CDR3 runs 14 residues. Germline V CDR1 and CDR2: MDHEN, SYDVKM. The DNA of the CDR3 is TGTGCCAGCAGTTTTAGCCTGGGGCTGGAGACCCAGTACTTC. Translating it yields CASSFSLGLETQYF.

The rearrangement joins TRBV7-2 to TRBJ2-3, with TRBD1 as a possible D gene (6 bases). This CDR3 has 13 residues. Germline-derived CDR1 and CDR2 are SGHTA and FQGNSA. The germline V and J ends were trimmed by 1 base and 5 bases, with 7 bases remaining between them. CDR3: CASSLDREDTQYF. The CDR3 bases are TGTGCCAGCAGCTTAGACAGGGAAGATACGCAGTATTTT.

The rearrangement joins TRBV4-2 to TRBJ2-7; maybe TRBD1 (5 bases). CDR1 is LGHNA, CDR2 YNFKEQ, per germline. This CDR3 has 16 amino acids. The V end lost 0 bases, the J end lost 5 bases, and 17 bases lay between the germline ends. The DNA for the CDR3 is TGTGCCAGCAGCCAAGAGGGCGTGGCAGGGTTCGACGAGCAGTACTTC. Its translation is CASSQEGVAGFDEQYF.

This clonotype was found once. The genes are TRBV27 and TRBJ2-1; D is ambiguous. V dropped 3 bases and J dropped 4 bases, with 13 bases sitting between them. There are 15 residues in the CDR3. CDR1 MNHEY and CDR2 SMNVEV come from the germline V gene (reference sequence). The CDR3 region has the DNA TGTGCCAGCAGTTTGGAGCGACCCACATACAATGAGCAGTTCTTC. Translated: CASSLERPTYNEQFF.

The V and J genes are TRBV5-5 and TRBJ2-3; 7 bases match TRBD2. This CDR3 contains 15 residues. The germline V gene encodes CDR1 SGHKS and CDR2 YYEKEE (reference sequence). The V gene end was trimmed by 0 bases and the J gene end by 1 base; junction bases not matched to a gene: 2. The CDR3 sequence: CASSLVLAGTDTQYF. For the CDR3, the DNA is TGTGCCAGCAGCTTGGTTCTAGCGGGCACAGATACGCAGTATTTT.

This clonotype has only a few counts. The V gene is TRBV12-3 or TRBV12-4, the J gene TRBJ2-7, with 10 bases that match TRBD2. This CDR3 contains 14 residues. Trimming at V came to 6 bases and at J to 2 bases, leaving 4 bases not matched to a gene. The DNA for the CDR3 is TGTGCCAGCAGGGAGCGGGAGGGTACCTACGAGCAGTACTTC. This translates into CASREREGTYEQYF.

This clonotype has only a few counts. This sequence joins TRBV20-1 and TRBJ2-1; 7 positions agree with TRBD2. The CDR3 runs to 15 residues. The V gene end was trimmed by 6 bases and the J gene end by 3 bases; junction bases not matched to a gene: 11. Germline CDR1 DFQATT, CDR2 SNEGSKA (reference sequence). This CDR3 reads CSAKLSGGGYNEQFF. CDR3 nucleotides: TGCAGTGCAAAGCTATCGGGAGGTGGCTACAATGAGCAGTTCTTC.

This chain joins TRBV24-1 and TRBJ2-1; perhaps TRBD2 as D (6 bases). The CDR3 has 15 amino acids. The V end lost 3 bases, the J end lost 3 bases, and 11 bases lay between the germline ends. Germline-derived CDR1 and CDR2 are KGHDR and SFDVKD. The CDR3 region has the DNA TGTGCCACCAGTGATCCATTGGACTACTACAATGAGCAGTTCTTC. Amino acids: CATSDPLDYYNEQFF.

The rearrangement links TRBV20-1 to TRBJ1-2; D unclear. Germline V gene lookup returns CDR1 DFQATT and CDR2 SNEGSKA (reference sequence). The CDR3 extends over 13 amino acids. The V end was cut by 5 bases, the J end by 7 bases, with 17 bases between. Here the CDR3 reads CSAPLGGFRGYTF. CDR3 nucleotide sequence: TGCAGTGCTCCCTTAGGCGGGTTTCGTGGCTACACCTTC.

This clonotype has just a few counts. This rearrangement joins TRBV5-1 to TRBJ2-2, with D unclear. The CDR3 is 14 amino acids. V was trimmed by 1 base and J by 2 bases, leaving 6 bases between them. In germline, CDR1 is SGHRS, CDR2 YFSETQ. CDR3 nucleotide sequence: TGCGCCAGCAGCTTGTCAGTTAACACCGGGGAGCTGTTTTTT. Encoded protein: CASSLSVNTGELFF.

This clonotype was detected only a few times. The chain recombines TRBV9 with TRBJ2-6, with a weak D call TRBD1 (6 bases). V shed 4 bases and J shed 0 bases, with 11 bases lying between them. The CDR3 has 16 residues. CDR1 is SGDLS and CDR2 is YYNGEE in the germline V gene. CDR3 DNA sequence: TGTGCCAGCAGCTCAGACAGGTCCTCTGGGGCCAACGTCCTGACTTTC. It encodes CASSSDRSSGANVLTF.